These 11 T cell receptor beta chains came from one sample sequenced in a study of shared clonotypes between healthy human individuals. Naive CD8 cells comprised CD45RO-negative, CCR7-positively selected cells, excluding terminally differentiated effector memory CD45RA+ cells. TCRdb's table, derived via immunoSEQ multiplex PCR, lists solely in-frame clones and lacks some. The sample records 660,000 or so clones, 95% to 96% being singletons. The sample comprised naive CD8+ T cells sorted from blood. These receptor sequences come from a woman in her 30s in good health.

This chain uses TRBV10-3 with TRBJ2-7; D might be TRBD2 (6 bases). Germline V gene sequence: CDR1 ENHRY, CDR2 SYGVKD. Between the trimmed V and J ends, which lost 3 bases and 1 base, there was a span of 10 bases. The CDR3 covers 14 residues. The DNA of the CDR3 is TGTGCCATCAGTGACCCGGGACTGTCCTACGAGCAGTACTTC. Translating gives CAISDPGLSYEQYF.

The chain combines TRBV27 with TRBJ2-1, with D unresolved. The CDR3 spans 17 residues. Germline CDR1 MNHEY, CDR2 SMNVEV (reference sequence). The V end was cut by 2 bases, the J end by 4 bases, with 18 bases between. As DNA, the CDR3 is TGTGCCAGCAGTTTAAACGGGCTCTCCATCCCTTACAATGAGCAGTTCTTC. Translation: CASSLNGLSIPYNEQFF.

A single count supports this clone. This rearrangement joins TRBV5-1 to TRBJ2-2; D possibly uses TRBD1 or TRBD2 (6 bases each). V lost 4 bases to trimming and J lost 4 bases, with 23 bases between them. The germline V gene encodes CDR1 SGHRS and CDR2 YFSETQ. This CDR3 spans 18 amino acids. The DNA of the CDR3 is TGCGCCAGCAGCCCACCCCGTATTGGGGGGCGCGGCACCGGGGAGCTGTTTTTT. As protein: CASSPPRIGGRGTGELFF.

V usage is TRBV28 and J usage is TRBJ1-5; unclear D gene. V was pared by 3 bases and J by 4 bases, with 4 bases between. Germline CDR1 MDHEN, CDR2 SYDVKM. This CDR3 spans 12 amino acids. CDR3 amino acids: CASSFVNQPQHF. DNA for the CDR3: TGTGCCAGCAGTTTTGTGAATCAGCCCCAGCATTTT.

The rearrangement uses TRBV2 and TRBJ2-1; D is uncertain. V was pared by 1 base and J by 0 bases, with 1 base between. Germline assignment: CDR1 SNHLY and CDR2 FYNNEI. The CDR3 is 13 residues long. The CDR3, as DNA: TGTGCCAGCAGTGAAGTCTCCTACAATGAGCAGTTCTTC. It encodes CASSEVSYNEQFF.

The chain couples TRBV29-1 to TRBJ2-7, with 13 bases fitting TRBD2. V trimming: 7 bases; J trimming: 0 bases; junction bases outside the gene matches: 12. The CDR3 totals 17 residues. The germline gives CDR1 SQVTM, CDR2 ANQGSEA. The CDR3 protein is CSANGLAGDSSSYEQYF. The CDR3 DNA reads TGCAGCGCCAACGGACTAGCGGGAGATTCCAGCTCCTACGAGCAGTACTTC.

This chain joins TRBV4-2 and TRBJ2-3; D gene uncertain. Germline-derived CDR1 and CDR2 are LGHNA and YNFKEQ. The CDR3 length is 15 residues. V lost 0 bases and J 0 bases, leaving 7 bases between the germline ends. This chain's CDR3 is CASSQEIGSTDTQYF. The CDR3 DNA is TGTGCCAGCAGCCAAGAAATCGGGAGCACAGATACGCAGTATTTT.

The chain combines TRBV28 with TRBJ1-1; D may be TRBD1 (5 bases). CDR1 and CDR2 (germline): MDHEN, SYDVKM. This CDR3 has 16 residues. The V and J ends lost 5 bases and 2 bases respectively, with 18 bases between them. CDR3 amino acids: CASSPRGGPQNTEAFF. CDR3 nucleotides: TGTGCCAGCAGTCCCCGGGGGGGACCCCAAAACACTGAAGCTTTCTTT.

With respect to this clone: The sample has other DNA sequences that encode this CDR3 too. This chain links TRBV27 with TRBJ2-1; the D gene is possibly TRBD2 (5 bases). The V end was cut by 2 bases, the J end by 4 bases, with 9 bases between. In germline, CDR1 is MNHEY, CDR2 SMNVEV (reference sequence). This CDR3 region has 14 residues. The CDR3 DNA sequence: TGTGCCAGCAGTTTAAGCCGCGGGTACAATGAGCAGTTCTTC. It is translated as CASSLSRGYNEQFF.

The rearrangement links TRBV28 to TRBJ2-7; possibly TRBD1 for D (5 bases). CDR3 length: 14 amino acids. Germline CDR1 reads MDHEN; CDR2 reads SYDVKM. Trimming left V 7 bases short and J 2 bases short, with 15 bases between. The CDR3 bases are TGTGCCAGCAAAGTTCTGGGGCTAGCCTACGAGCAGTACTTC. Encoded protein: CASKVLGLAYEQYF.

The V gene is TRBV5-1, the J gene TRBJ2-7, with a tentative D call TRBD1 (6 bases). Trimming took 2 bases from V and 3 from J, leaving 12 bases between them. Germline V CDR1 and CDR2: SGHRS, YFSETQ. CDR3 size: 14 residues. The CDR3 region has the DNA TGCGCCAGCAGCTTAGGACAGCCGAGCTACGAGCAGTACTTC. Its protein product is CASSLGQPSYEQYF.